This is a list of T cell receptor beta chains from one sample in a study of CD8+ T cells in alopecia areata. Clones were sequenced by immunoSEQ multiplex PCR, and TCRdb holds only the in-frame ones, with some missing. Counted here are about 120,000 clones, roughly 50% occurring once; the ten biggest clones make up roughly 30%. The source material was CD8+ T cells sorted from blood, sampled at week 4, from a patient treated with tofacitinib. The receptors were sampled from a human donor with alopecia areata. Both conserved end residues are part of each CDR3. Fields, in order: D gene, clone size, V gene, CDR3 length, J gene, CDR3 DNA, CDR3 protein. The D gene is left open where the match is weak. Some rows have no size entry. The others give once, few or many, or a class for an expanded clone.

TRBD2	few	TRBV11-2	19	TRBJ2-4	TGTGCCAGCAGCTCCAAAGGGACTAGCGGACCCCTAGCCAAAAACATTCAGTACTTC	CASSSKGTSGPLAKNIQYF
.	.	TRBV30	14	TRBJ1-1	TGTGCCTGGAGGGACGGGTTTTTGAACACTGAAGCTTTCTTT	CAWRDGFLNTEAFF
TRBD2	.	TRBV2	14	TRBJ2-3	TGTGCCGGGGATAGCGGGGGACCTGCAGATACGCAGTATTTT	CAGDSGGPADTQYF
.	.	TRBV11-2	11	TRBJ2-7	TGTGCCAGCAGCTACGTCGACGAGCAGTACTTC	CASSYVDEQYF
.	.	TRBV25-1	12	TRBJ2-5	TGTGCCAGCAGTGAAACACTGGAGACCCAGTACTTC	CASSETLETQYF
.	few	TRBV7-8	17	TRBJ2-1	TGTGCCAGCAGCTTAATCGGGGTTCCTAACCCCTACAATGAGCAGTTCTTC	CASSLIGVPNPYNEQFF
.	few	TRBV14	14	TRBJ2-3	TGTGCCAGCAGCCAAGTTACCCCTTCAGATACGCAGTATTTT	CASSQVTPSDTQYF
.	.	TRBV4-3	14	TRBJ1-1	TGCGCCAGCAGCCAAGATGCAGGGGTGACTGAAGCTTTCTTT	CASSQDAGVTEAFF
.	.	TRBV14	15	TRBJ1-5	TGTGCCAGCAGCCGCAGGCAGGGCGGCAATCAGCCCCAGCATTTT	CASSRRQGGNQPQHF
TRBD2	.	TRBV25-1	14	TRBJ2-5	TGTGCCAGCAGTGAACTGAGCGGGGGAGAGACCCAGTACTTC	CASSELSGGETQYF
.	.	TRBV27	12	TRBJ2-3	TGTGCCAGCGCGGGGAGGCCAGATACGCAGTATTTT	CASAGRPDTQYF
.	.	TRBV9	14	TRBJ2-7	TGTGCCAGCAACGCCGGCGGGCCTTTCTACGAGCAGTACTTC	CASNAGGPFYEQYF
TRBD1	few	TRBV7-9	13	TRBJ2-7	TGTGCCAGCCGCGGGACAGGTTCCTACGAGCAGTACTTC	CASRGTGSYEQYF
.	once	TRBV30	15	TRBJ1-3	TGTGCCTGGAGTGTACTACAGGGCCCGGGAAACACCATATATTTT	CAWSVLQGPGNTIYF
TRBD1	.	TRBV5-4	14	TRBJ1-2	TGTGCCAGCAGGACCACAGGGGTGCCGGATGGCTACACCTTC	CASRTTGVPDGYTF
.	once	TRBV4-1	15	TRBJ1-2	TGCGCCAGCAGCCAAGTGTCCCCAGGGGACTATGGCTACACCTTC	CASSQVSPGDYGYTF
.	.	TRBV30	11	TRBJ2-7	TGTGCCTGGAGTGGCCCGCGGGGTGGGTACTTC	CAWSGPRGGYF
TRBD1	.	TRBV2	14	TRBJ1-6	TGTGCCAGCAGTGACTCTCCAGGGGGACCACCCCTCCACTTT	CASSDSPGGPPLHF
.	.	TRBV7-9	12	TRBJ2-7	TGTGCCAGCAGATTAGGCGGAGCCGAGCAGTACTTC	CASRLGGAEQYF
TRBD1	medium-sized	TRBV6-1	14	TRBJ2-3	TGTGCCAGCACCGCCGGGACAGGGGGAATCCCGCAGTATTTT	CASTAGTGGIPQYF
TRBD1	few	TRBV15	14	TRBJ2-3	TGTGCCACCAGCTCCGGGACAGGGGGAGATACGCAGTATTTT	CATSSGTGGDTQYF
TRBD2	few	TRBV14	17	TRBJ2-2	TGTGCCAGCAGCCAAGATCTCCAGCGGGGGATCACCGGGGAGCTGTTTTTT	CASSQDLQRGITGELFF
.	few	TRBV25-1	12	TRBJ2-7	TGTGCCAGCAGTCCTTCGGGGTACGAGCAGTACTTC	CASSPSGYEQYF
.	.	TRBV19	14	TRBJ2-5	TGTGCCAGTAGTACCACAAATCTGGAAGAGACCCAGTACTTC	CASSTTNLEETQYF
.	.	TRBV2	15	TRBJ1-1	TGTGCCAGCATTCGTCTAAATTCGATGAACACTGAAGCTTTCTTT	CASIRLNSMNTEAFF